This T cell receptor beta chain was recovered during a study of T cell responses to AZD1222 COVID-19 vaccine. Study results and caveats: Spike-wide vaccine-associated CD4 TCRs dominated at 160-218 and 743-854. It should be noted that donors were predominantly white British and more often female, and clonal diversity was possibly underestimated.

A word on this clone: Its antigen is as yet unknown.

Method: immunoSEQ multiplex PCR; TCRdb's copy keeps in-frame clones and lacks some. The sample lists about 130,000 clones; approximately 90% were seen once. The length of the CDR3 is 12 residues. Trimming removed 4 bases at V and 8 bases at J, with 11 bases between. The sequencing here drew on peripheral blood, taken on day 0 of AZD1222 vaccination. The chain carries TRBV12-3 or TRBV12-4 and TRBJ1-2; perhaps TRBD1 as D (5 bases). This receptor was identified in an adult in good health. CDR3 nucleotide sequence: TGTGCCAGCAGTTACCCTGGGGGAGGCTACACCTTC. This codes for CASSYPGGGYTF.